This entry lists 5 T cell receptor beta chains sequenced from one sample in a study of T-cell memory formation after mild COVID-19. Each CDR3 protein gets one entry after TCRdb re-called the 5' RACE reads with MiXCR. This table holds some 210,000 distinct CDR3 sequences, under 12% found once. Sequenced input: PBMCs or a T cell subset sorted from them (not recorded which). The receptors stem from a man younger than 35 who had mild COVID-19 (a few samples of this study predate the infection). Cell type and time point are not known.

The rearrangement links TRBV4-2 to TRBJ2-2, with 8 bases lining up with TRBD2. The CDR3 has 18 amino acids. Germline V gene sequence: CDR1 LGHNA, CDR2 YNFKEQ. Trimming took 0 bases from V and 5 from J; bases not matched to a gene: 11. The CDR3 DNA follows: TGTGCCAGCAGCCAAGACCCCGCCCTAGCGGGTTGGACCGGGGAGCTGTTTTTT. This gives the protein CASSQDPALAGWTGELFF.

The chain couples TRBV20-1 to TRBJ1-5; D unclear. The CDR3 sequence is 12 residues long. Deletions cut 3 bases from V and 5 bases from J, with 8 bases between. Germline CDR1 DFQATT, CDR2 SNEGSKA (reference sequence). The CDR3 bases are TGCAGTGCTAGGGCTGGGGATCAGCCCCAGCATTTT. It is translated as CSARAGDQPQHF.

The chain recombines TRBV7-2 with TRBJ2-1, with 12 bases aligning to TRBD2. The CDR3 covers 14 residues. V shed 5 bases, J shed 6 bases, and the junction held 2 bases outside the gene matches. The germline V gene has CDR1 SGHTA and CDR2 FQGNSA. CDR3 amino acids: CASSVTSGSNEQFF. For the CDR3, the DNA is TGTGCCAGCAGCGTGACTAGCGGGAGCAATGAGCAGTTCTTC.

This clonotype occurred a few times. The chain combines TRBV5-1 with TRBJ1-6; tentative D call: TRBD1 (6 bases). Germline V gene sequence: CDR1 SGHRS, CDR2 YFSETQ. V lost 4 bases and J lost 9, with 17 bases in between. CDR3 length: 15 residues. The CDR3 sequence: CASSANRERGSPLHF. The CDR3 DNA sequence: TGCGCCAGCAGCGCCAACAGGGAAAGAGGTTCACCCCTCCACTTT.

This clonotype turned up a few times. This chain joins TRBV6-5 and TRBJ2-7; 10 nucleotides agree with TRBD1. Germline V lookup: CDR1 MNHEY, CDR2 SVGAGI. This CDR3 is 14 amino acids long. V gave up 6 bases and J gave up 12 bases; unmatched junction bases: 14. The CDR3 loop reads CASSLTRTGGKVYF. CDR3 in DNA: TGTGCCAGCAGCCTGACCCGGACAGGGGGTAAGGTGTACTTC.